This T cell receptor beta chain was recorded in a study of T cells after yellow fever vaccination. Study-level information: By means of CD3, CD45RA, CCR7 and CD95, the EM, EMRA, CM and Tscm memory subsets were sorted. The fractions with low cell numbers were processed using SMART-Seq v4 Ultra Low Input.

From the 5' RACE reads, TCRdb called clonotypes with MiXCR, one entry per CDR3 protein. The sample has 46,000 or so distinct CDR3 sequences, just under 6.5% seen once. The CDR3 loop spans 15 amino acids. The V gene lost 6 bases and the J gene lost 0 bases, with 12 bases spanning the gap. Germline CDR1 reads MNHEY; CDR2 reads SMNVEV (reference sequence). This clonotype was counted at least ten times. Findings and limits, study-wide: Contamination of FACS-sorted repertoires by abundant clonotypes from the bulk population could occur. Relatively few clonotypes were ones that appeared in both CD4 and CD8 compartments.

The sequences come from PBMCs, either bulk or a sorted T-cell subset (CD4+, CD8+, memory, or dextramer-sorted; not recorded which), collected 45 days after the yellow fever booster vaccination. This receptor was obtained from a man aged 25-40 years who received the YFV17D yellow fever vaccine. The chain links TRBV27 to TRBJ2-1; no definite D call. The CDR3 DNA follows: TGTGCCAGCAGCTCCGGGTTTCGCTCCTACAATGAGCAGTTCTTC. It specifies CASSSGFRSYNEQFF.